Below are 20 T cell receptor beta chains sequenced from a single sample in a study of cytomegalovirus exposure and HLA in healthy donors. The PCR ran on 60 Vbeta and 13 Jbeta primers. Repertoires were generated with immunoSEQ multiplex PCR, while TCRdb's copy carries only in-frame clones and drops some. The data show around 150,000 clones, with about three fifths seen just once and around 2% held by the top ten. The source material was PBMCs. These TCRs come from a male donor in good health and CMV-seronegative.

CDR3 residues: CASSFTENTEAFF. As DNA, the CDR3 is TGTGCCAGCAGCTTTACAGAGAACACTGAAGCTTTCTTT. The gene calls are TRBV7-8 and TRBJ1-1; no clear D gene. The V gene lost 3 bases and the J gene lost 1 base, with 6 bases spanning the gap. Germline CDR1 SGHVS, CDR2 FQNEAQ. The CDR3 loop spans 13 amino acids.

This clone was counted only a few times. This chain links TRBV7-3 with TRBJ1-1; no clear D gene. The CDR3 runs to 13 residues. Deletions cut 5 bases from V and 3 bases from J, with 10 bases between. CDR1 and CDR2 (germline): SGHTA, FQGTGA. In DNA, the CDR3 is TGTGCCAGCAGCGAACACGGGGACACTGAAGCTTTCTTT. This gives the protein CASSEHGDTEAFF. The entire variable domain, with the rest obtained from reference TRBV7-3 and TRBJ1-1, is as follows: GAGVSQTPSNKVTEKGKYVELRCDPISGHTALYWYRQSLGQGPEFLIYFQGTGAADDSGLPNDRFFAVRPEGSVSTLKIQRTERGDSAVYLCASSEHGDTEAFFGQGTRLTVV.

The V and J genes are TRBV7-3 and TRBJ1-1; the match to TRBD1 covers 8 bases. CDR1 SGHTA and CDR2 FQGTGA come from the germline V gene. The CDR3 sequence is 13 residues long. Unmatched junction bases numbered 5, after V lost 3 bases and J lost 8 bases. The CDR3 is CASSFTGGTEAFF. The CDR3 nucleotides read TGTGCCAGCAGCTTTACAGGGGGAACGGAAGCTTTCTTT.

The chain employs TRBV18 and TRBJ2-5; weak D call: TRBD1 (6 bases). The CDR3 contains 17 residues. Between the trimmed V and J ends, which lost 4 bases and 4 bases, there was a span of 22 bases. Germline assignment: CDR1 KGHSH and CDR2 LQKENI. In DNA, the CDR3 is TGTGCCAGCTCACTAGAGCCCGGACAGCCCTTACGAGAGACCCAGTACTTC. This translates into CASSLEPGQPLRETQYF.

The rearrangement uses TRBV2 and TRBJ1-3; 10 nucleotides align to TRBD1. V shed 5 bases and J 1 base; nucleotides not matched to a gene: 8. CDR3 length: 17 residues. Germline CDR1 and CDR2: SNHLY and FYNNEI. CDR3 protein: CASSYFRDRGSGNTIYF. Here the CDR3 DNA reads TGTGCCAGCAGTTACTTTAGGGACAGGGGTTCTGGAAACACCATATATTTT. The variable domain in full, with the rest retrieved from reference TRBV2 and TRBJ1-3, is EPEVTQTPSHQVTQMGQEVILRCVPISNHLYFYWYRQILGQKVEFLVSFYNNEISEKSEIFDDQFSVERPDGSNFTLKIRSTKLEDSAMYFCASSYFRDRGSGNTIYFGEGSWLTVV.

The chain links TRBV6-6 to TRBJ2-2; 7 positions agree with TRBD1. V trimming: 6 bases; J trimming: 5 bases; junction bases outside the gene matches: 6. CDR1 MNHNY and CDR2 SVGAGI come from the germline V gene (reference sequence). The CDR3 spans 14 residues. CDR3 bases: TGTGCCAGCAGCCGCGACAGGGCGACCGGGGAGCTGTTTTTT. This translates into CASSRDRATGELFF.

This clone has more than one count but fewer than ten. V gene TRBV12-5 combines with J gene TRBJ1-5, with D unresolved. The CDR3 spans 14 residues. CDR1 is LGHNT and CDR2 is FRNRAP in the germline V gene. V was shortened by 1 base and J by 3 bases, with 7 bases between the two germline ends. The CDR3 region has the DNA TGTGCTAGTGGTTTGGGGCAGAACAATCAGCCCCAGCATTTT. It codes for CASGLGQNNQPQHF.

The rearrangement uses TRBV7-3 and TRBJ2-6; D ambiguous. The CDR3 has 16 amino acids. The V gene's germline CDR1 is SGHTA and CDR2 FQGTGA. V lost 5 bases and J 0 bases, leaving 11 bases between the germline ends. The CDR3 spells CASSPSGLSGANVLTF. The CDR3 bases are TGTGCCAGCAGCCCGAGTGGGCTCTCTGGGGCCAACGTCCTGACTTTC.

J is TRBJ1-5 and V is TRBV18; the D gene is possibly TRBD1 (5 bases). The CDR3 sequence is 13 residues long. Per the germline V gene, CDR1 is KGHSH and CDR2 is LQKENI. V gave up 3 bases and J gave up 6 bases, with 9 bases separating them. In DNA, the CDR3 is TGTGCCAGCTCACCGGGGGGAAGTCAGCCCCAGCATTTT. Its translation: CASSPGGSQPQHF.

The chain combines TRBV7-2 with TRBJ1-2; weak D call: TRBD1 (6 bases). Germline lookup yields CDR1 SGHTA and CDR2 FQGNSA. The V gene lost 5 bases and the J gene lost 8 bases, with 18 bases spanning the gap. The CDR3 totals 14 residues. The DNA of the CDR3 is TGTGCCAGCAGCCGCGTAGGGCAGGGGATCGGCTACACCTTC. Its translation: CASSRVGQGIGYTF.

The J gene is TRBJ2-3, the V gene TRBV19, with 8 bases fitting TRBD1. The CDR3 contains 14 residues. V lost 6 bases to trimming and J lost 2 bases; unmatched junction nucleotides: 4. CDR1 is LNHDA and CDR2 is SQIVND in the germline V gene (reference sequence). The DNA for the CDR3 is TGTGCCAGTAGCCGACAGGGGATCACAGATACGCAGTATTTT. Amino acid sequence: CASSRQGITDTQYF.

The chain couples TRBV5-8 to TRBJ1-1, with D possibly TRBD1 on 6 matching bases. Germline loops: CDR1 SGHTS, CDR2 YDEGEE. V was cut by 5 bases and J by 0 bases, with 17 bases left in between. The CDR3 loop spans 16 amino acids. The CDR3 DNA follows: TGTGCCAGCAGATCAATCTACAGGGCCATGAACACTGAAGCTTTCTTT. Its translation: CASRSIYRAMNTEAFF. Full variable domain (rest looked up from reference TRBV5-8 and TRBJ1-1): EAGVTQSPTHLIKTRGQQATLRCSPISGHTSVYWYQQALGLGLQFLLWYDEGEERNRGNFPPRFSGRQFPNYSSELNVNALELEDSALYLCASRSIYRAMNTEAFFGQGTRLTVV.

The V gene is TRBV5-1, the J gene TRBJ1-1; 7 positions match TRBD1. J was trimmed by 5 bases and V by 4 bases; bases with no gene match: 17. CDR1 is SGHRS and CDR2 is YFSETQ in the germline V gene. The length of the CDR3 is 17 residues. The CDR3 bases are TGCGCCAGCAGCGCCCCAGACAGGGTGGGGGCAGGGACTGAAGCTTTCTTT. Amino acids: CASSAPDRVGAGTEAFF.

The chain links TRBV19 to TRBJ1-5, with 11 positions matching TRBD1. The CDR3 has 15 amino acids. V gave up 9 bases and J gave up 4 bases; unmatched junction bases: 8. Germline V gene data show CDR1 as LNHDA and CDR2 as SQIVND (reference sequence). Written as DNA, the CDR3 is TGTGCCAGCCAAGTCCGGGACAGGGGGAATCAGCCCCAGCATTTT. This gives the protein CASQVRDRGNQPQHF.

This clone has more than one count but fewer than ten. J is TRBJ1-5 and V is TRBV28, with TRBD1 as a possible D gene (6 bases). The V and J ends lost 3 bases and 6 bases respectively, with 15 bases between them. Germline V gene data show CDR1 as MDHEN and CDR2 as SYDVKM. The CDR3 extends over 15 amino acids. Here the CDR3 DNA reads TGTGCCAGCAGTTTGCGGGGGGGGCAGGGTCAGCCCCAGCATTTT. Protein: CASSLRGGQGQPQHF.

This clone has only a few counts. The chain joins TRBV30 to TRBJ1-6; no definite D call. CDR1 is GTSNPN, CDR2 SVGIG, per germline (reference sequence). Trimming removed 4 bases from V and 7 bases from J, with 8 bases in between. The CDR3 contains 12 residues. The CDR3 nucleotides are TGTGCCTGGACTCTCGAGAATTCACCCCTCCACTTT. It encodes CAWTLENSPLHF.

V usage is TRBV28 and J usage is TRBJ2-7, with D perhaps matching TRBD2 (5 bases). The CDR3 consists of 15 residues. V lost 5 bases and J 3 bases, leaving 17 bases between the germline ends. Germline CDR1 and CDR2: MDHEN and SYDVKM. CDR3: CASSSSGVSYYEQYF. Here the CDR3 DNA reads TGTGCCAGCAGTAGTTCCGGGGTGTCCTACTACGAGCAGTACTTC.

The rearrangement links TRBV5-1 to TRBJ2-3; TRBD1 might be the D (7 bases). Germline V gene lookup returns CDR1 SGHRS and CDR2 YFSETQ. Trimming shortened V by 5 bases and J by 0 bases, and 13 bases separated the two germline ends. The CDR3 runs 15 residues. Here the CDR3 reads CASRRDSTSTDTQYF. In DNA form, the CDR3 reads TGCGCCAGCAGGCGGGACAGCACTAGCACAGATACGCAGTATTTT.

V is TRBV5-8 and J is TRBJ1-1, with D tentatively TRBD1 (6 bases). CDR3 length: 13 residues. In germline, CDR1 is SGHTS, CDR2 YDEGEE. V lost 1 base and J lost 6, with 10 bases in between. DNA for the CDR3: TGTGCCAGCAGCTTGCGGACAGTCCCTGAAGCTTTCTTT. Encoded protein: CASSLRTVPEAFF.

This clone was recorded a few times. The chain couples TRBV2 to TRBJ2-7, with D maybe TRBD1 (5 bases). CDR3 length: 15 amino acids. CDR1 is SNHLY, CDR2 FYNNEI, per germline. V was trimmed by 2 bases and J by 3 bases, leaving 14 bases between them. For the CDR3, the DNA is TGTGCCAGCAGTGAAAACAGGATACAGTACTACGAGCAGTACTTC. Its protein product is CASSENRIQYYEQYF.